This is a list of T cell receptor beta chains from one sample in a study of vaccination and CD4 T cells after COVID-19. TCRdb called the PCR reads again in MiXCR, with one record for every CDR3 protein. The sample lists some 16,000 distinct CDR3 sequences, around 69% seen once, with 0.9% to 1.2% in the top ten. The material sequenced was CD4+ T cells from blood, taken after SARS-CoV-2 vaccination. The receptors derive from a human donor who had recovered from COVID-19. Each CDR3 is given with its conserved first and last residue. Each record gives: D gene, V gene, J gene, clone size, CDR3 protein, CDR3 DNA. D genes are given only for firm matches. Clone size is given for some rows only: seen once, a few or many times, or a class if the clone is expanded.

D: TRBD2; V: TRBV20-1; J: TRBJ2-3; size: once; CDR3: CSRTSGSTDTQYF; DNA: TGCAGTAGGACTAGCGGGAGCACAGATACGCAGTATTTT
D: -; V: TRBV21-1; J: TRBJ2-3; size: once; CDR3: CASSNDLGVLAYSTDTQYF; DNA: TGTGCCAGCAGCAACGACCTCGGCGTATTAGCGTACAGCACAGATACGCAGTATTTT
D: -; V: TRBV19; J: TRBJ1-6; size: once; CDR3: CASSIQAPNSPLHF; DNA: TGTGCCAGTAGTATCCAGGCCCCTAATTCACCCCTCCACTTT
D: TRBD1; V: TRBV6-1; J: TRBJ2-3; size: -; CDR3: CASGDRGADTQYF; DNA: TGTGCCAGCGGCGACAGGGGTGCAGATACGCAGTATTTT
D: -; V: TRBV7-2; J: TRBJ2-1; size: -; CDR3: CASSYRENYNEQFF; DNA: TGTGCCAGCAGCTACCGGGAGAACTACAATGAGCAGTTCTTC
D: TRBD1; V: TRBV6-5; J: TRBJ1-1; size: -; CDR3: CASSYSKGATFNTEAFF; DNA: TGTGCCAGCAGTTACTCGAAGGGGGCGACTTTCAACACTGAAGCTTTCTTT
D: TRBD2; V: TRBV7-9; J: TRBJ2-1; size: -; CDR3: CASSPRNSGRDEQFF; DNA: TGTGCCAGCAGCCCTCGAAATAGCGGGAGGGATGAGCAGTTCTTC
D: -; V: TRBV18; J: TRBJ2-3; size: -; CDR3: CASSPPAGQGFTQYF; DNA: TGTGCCAGCTCACCACCTGCGGGGCAGGGGTTTACGCAGTATTTT
D: TRBD2; V: TRBV20-1; J: TRBJ2-7; size: -; CDR3: CSASLDGAGEGEQYF; DNA: TGCAGTGCTAGCCTAGATGGGGCGGGAGAAGGCGAGCAGTACTTC
D: -; V: TRBV20-1; J: TRBJ1-5; size: -; CDR3: CSAKGDGNQPQHF; DNA: TGCAGTGCTAAAGGGGATGGCAATCAGCCCCAGCATTTT
D: TRBD2; V: TRBV6-1; J: TRBJ2-3; size: -; CDR3: CATGGIGGGRGDTQYF; DNA: TGTGCCACAGGAGGAATAGGAGGCGGGAGGGGAGATACGCAGTATTTT
D: TRBD2; V: TRBV6-1; J: TRBJ2-3; size: -; CDR3: CASSTGGGGTDTQYF; DNA: TGTGCCAGCAGCACCGGGGGGGGAGGGACAGATACGCAGTATTTT
D: -; V: TRBV5-6; J: TRBJ1-6; size: few; CDR3: CASSLANQPNSPLHF; DNA: TGTGCCAGCAGCCTTGCCAACCAACCTAATTCACCCCTCCACTTT
D: -; V: TRBV29-1; J: TRBJ2-7; size: -; CDR3: CSVDEGYEQYF; DNA: TGCAGCGTTGACGAAGGCTACGAGCAGTACTTC
D: -; V: TRBV6-1; J: TRBJ2-4; size: -; CDR3: CASIDRKGLEDIQYF; DNA: TGTGCCAGCATCGACAGAAAAGGGTTAGAGGACATTCAGTACTTC
D: TRBD1; V: TRBV7-9; J: TRBJ1-5; size: -; CDR3: CASSETGDQPQHF; DNA: TGTGCCAGCAGCGAAACAGGGGATCAGCCCCAGCATTTT
D: -; V: TRBV5-5; J: TRBJ2-7; size: -; CDR3: CASSFWSGTEQYF; DNA: TGTGCCAGCAGCTTTTGGAGCGGCACCGAGCAGTACTTC
D: -; V: TRBV20-1; J: TRBJ2-7; size: -; CDR3: CSARAPGTANHYEQYF; DNA: TGCAGTGCTAGAGCCCCCGGGACTGCGAACCACTACGAGCAGTACTTC
D: -; V: TRBV6-1; J: TRBJ1-2; size: few; CDR3: CASSPMGLYGYTF; DNA: TGTGCCAGCAGTCCGATGGGGCTGTATGGCTACACCTTC
D: TRBD2; V: TRBV5-6; J: TRBJ2-7; size: -; CDR3: CASSLISGRFNEQYF; DNA: TGTGCCAGCAGCTTGATTAGCGGGAGGTTTAACGAGCAGTACTTC
D: TRBD1; V: TRBV6-1; J: TRBJ2-5; size: -; CDR3: CASWTGSETQYF; DNA: TGTGCCAGCTGGACAGGGTCCGAGACCCAGTACTTC
D: TRBD2; V: TRBV14; J: TRBJ2-3; size: -; CDR3: CASSQESRIAGGPRTSTDTQYF; DNA: TGTGCCAGCAGCCAAGAAAGTCGCATAGCGGGAGGGCCCCGCACTAGCACAGATACGCAGTATTTT
D: -; V: TRBV11-3; J: TRBJ2-3; size: -; CDR3: CASSSEGRFTDTQYF; DNA: TGTGCCAGCAGCTCGGAGGGCAGGTTCACAGATACGCAGTATTTT
D: TRBD1; V: TRBV6-5; J: TRBJ1-3; size: once; CDR3: CASSSRDRAGNTIYF; DNA: TGTGCCAGCAGTTCCCGGGACAGGGCTGGAAACACCATATATTTT
D: -; V: TRBV19; J: TRBJ1-2; size: few; CDR3: CASSKAGIYGYTF; DNA: TGTGCCAGTAGTAAGGCCGGGATCTATGGCTACACCTTC
D: -; V: TRBV12-3/TRBV12-4; J: TRBJ2-2; size: -; CDR3: CASSPLTSRAGELFF; DNA: TGTGCCAGCAGTCCACTGACTAGTAGGGCCGGGGAGCTGTTTTTT
D: TRBD1; V: TRBV20-1; J: TRBJ1-2; size: -; CDR3: CSARARQDRGPNYGYTF; DNA: TGCAGTGCTAGGGCAAGGCAGGACAGGGGGCCGAACTATGGCTACACCTTC
D: -; V: TRBV15; J: TRBJ2-2; size: once; CDR3: CATRRGTNTGELFF; DNA: TGTGCCACCAGGAGGGGAACGAACACCGGGGAGCTGTTTTTT
D: TRBD1; V: TRBV2; J: TRBJ1-1; size: -; CDR3: CASSLGQLNTEAFF; DNA: TGTGCCAGCAGCCTGGGACAGCTGAACACTGAAGCTTTCTTT
D: -; V: TRBV15; J: TRBJ2-5; size: -; CDR3: CATSRDRVETQYF; DNA: TGTGCCACCAGCAGAGATCGGGTGGAGACCCAGTACTTC
D: TRBD2; V: TRBV11-2; J: TRBJ2-1; size: -; CDR3: CASSLEGLAGVRSYNEQFF; DNA: TGTGCCAGCAGCTTAGAGGGACTAGCGGGAGTAAGGTCCTACAATGAGCAGTTCTTC
D: -; V: TRBV21-1; J: TRBJ1-2; size: -; CDR3: CASALRRKGGIGYGYTF; DNA: TGTGCCAGCGCCCTCCGGAGAAAGGGGGGCATCGGCTATGGCTACACCTTC
D: -; V: TRBV6-5; J: TRBJ2-5; size: -; CDR3: CASSSPRGAETQYF; DNA: TGTGCCAGCAGTTCCCCAAGGGGGGCTGAGACCCAGTACTTC
D: -; V: TRBV19; J: TRBJ2-2; size: -; CDR3: CASSTDTTTGELFF; DNA: TGTGCCAGTAGTACAGACACGACCACCGGGGAGCTGTTTTTT
D: -; V: TRBV15; J: TRBJ2-7; size: few; CDR3: CATSRAGSGSYEQYF; DNA: TGTGCCACCAGCAGAGCGGGCTCCGGCTCCTACGAGCAGTACTTC
D: TRBD2; V: TRBV20-1; J: TRBJ2-4; size: -; CDR3: CSAPLKGSGTPAGKNIQYF; DNA: TGCAGTGCTCCGCTGAAGGGTAGCGGGACTCCGGCAGGCAAAAACATTCAGTACTTC
D: -; V: TRBV2; J: TRBJ2-7; size: -; CDR3: CASSERQTYEQYF; DNA: TGTGCCAGCAGTGAAAGACAGACCTACGAGCAGTACTTC
D: TRBD2; V: TRBV28; J: TRBJ2-7; size: -; CDR3: CASSPSGLAGVYEQYF; DNA: TGTGCCAGCAGCCCCTCGGGACTAGCGGGAGTTTACGAGCAGTACTTC
D: -; V: TRBV7-3; J: TRBJ2-2; size: once; CDR3: CASSPQGNTGELFF; DNA: TGTGCCAGCAGCCCCCAGGGAAACACCGGGGAGCTGTTTTTT
D: -; V: TRBV21-1; J: TRBJ2-1; size: -; CDR3: CASSLKLGTVSINEQFF; DNA: TGTGCCAGCAGCCTAAAGTTGGGCACAGTAAGTATCAATGAGCAGTTCTTC
D: -; V: TRBV7-2; J: TRBJ1-3; size: once; CDR3: CASSQEGPVSGNTIYF; DNA: TGTGCCAGCAGCCAAGAAGGGCCAGTCTCTGGAAACACCATATATTTT
D: -; V: TRBV2; J: TRBJ1-1; size: -; CDR3: CASSRMMDTEAFF; DNA: TGTGCCAGCAGTAGGATGATGGACACTGAAGCTTTCTTT
D: TRBD2; V: TRBV7-6; J: TRBJ2-1; size: -; CDR3: CASSPGSGGGNEQFF; DNA: TGTGCTAGCAGCCCGGGTAGCGGGGGGGGTAATGAGCAGTTCTTC
D: TRBD2; V: TRBV20-1; J: TRBJ2-5; size: -; CDR3: CSASNLAGFGQETQYF; DNA: TGCAGTGCTAGTAACCTAGCGGGGTTTGGGCAAGAGACCCAGTACTTC
D: TRBD1; V: TRBV7-9; J: TRBJ1-2; size: few; CDR3: CASSEGGQGNWWTNYGYTF; DNA: TGTGCCAGCAGCGAAGGCGGACAGGGGAATTGGTGGACTAACTATGGCTACACCTTC
D: -; V: TRBV2; J: TRBJ1-1; size: few; CDR3: CASSELVGGTEAFF; DNA: TGTGCCAGCAGTGAATTAGTGGGGGGCACTGAAGCTTTCTTT
D: -; V: TRBV28; J: TRBJ1-6; size: -; CDR3: CASSPPPGTWSPLHF; DNA: TGTGCCAGCAGTCCACCTCCGGGGACTTGGTCACCCCTCCACTTT
D: -; V: TRBV6-1; J: TRBJ1-2; size: few; CDR3: CASIPREGYGYTF; DNA: TGTGCCAGCATCCCCAGGGAGGGTTATGGCTACACCTTC
D: -; V: TRBV28; J: TRBJ1-2; size: -; CDR3: CASWTAQANGYTF; DNA: TGTGCCAGCTGGACGGCTCAGGCTAATGGCTACACCTTC
D: -; V: TRBV6-1; J: TRBJ2-5; size: -; CDR3: CASKRGGQETQYF; DNA: TGTGCCAGCAAGAGGGGGGGACAAGAGACCCAGTACTTC
D: TRBD2; V: TRBV7-3; J: TRBJ2-1; size: few; CDR3: CASSLTAAGGSDNEQFF; DNA: TGTGCCAGCAGCTTAACGGCGGCGGGAGGGTCGGACAATGAGCAGTTCTTC
D: -; V: TRBV28; J: TRBJ2-3; size: -; CDR3: CASSLFGGPTDTQYF; DNA: TGTGCCAGCAGTTTATTTGGGGGGCCTACAGATACGCAGTATTTT
D: TRBD1; V: TRBV27; J: TRBJ1-2; size: -; CDR3: CASRLWGQGTYGYTF; DNA: TGTGCCAGCCGTCTTTGGGGACAGGGAACCTATGGCTACACCTTC
D: -; V: TRBV24-1; J: TRBJ2-3; size: -; CDR3: CATSDLDGGPDTQYF; DNA: TGTGCCACCAGTGATTTGGATGGGGGGCCAGATACGCAGTATTTT
D: TRBD2; V: TRBV20-1; J: TRBJ2-2; size: -; CDR3: CSARVTRGRSTTGELFF; DNA: TGCAGTGCTAGAGTCACCCGCGGGAGGTCTACCACCGGGGAGCTGTTTTTT
D: TRBD1; V: TRBV7-9; J: TRBJ1-2; size: few; CDR3: CASSLAGTARGYTF; DNA: TGTGCCAGCAGCTTAGCCGGGACAGCCAGGGGCTACACCTTC
D: -; V: TRBV2; J: TRBJ2-3; size: few; CDR3: CASSAGYTQYF; DNA: TGTGCCAGCAGTGCTGGCTATACGCAGTATTTT
D: -; V: TRBV2; J: TRBJ2-1; size: -; CDR3: CASSGGFSYNEQFF; DNA: TGTGCCAGCAGTGGGGGGTTTTCCTACAATGAGCAGTTCTTC